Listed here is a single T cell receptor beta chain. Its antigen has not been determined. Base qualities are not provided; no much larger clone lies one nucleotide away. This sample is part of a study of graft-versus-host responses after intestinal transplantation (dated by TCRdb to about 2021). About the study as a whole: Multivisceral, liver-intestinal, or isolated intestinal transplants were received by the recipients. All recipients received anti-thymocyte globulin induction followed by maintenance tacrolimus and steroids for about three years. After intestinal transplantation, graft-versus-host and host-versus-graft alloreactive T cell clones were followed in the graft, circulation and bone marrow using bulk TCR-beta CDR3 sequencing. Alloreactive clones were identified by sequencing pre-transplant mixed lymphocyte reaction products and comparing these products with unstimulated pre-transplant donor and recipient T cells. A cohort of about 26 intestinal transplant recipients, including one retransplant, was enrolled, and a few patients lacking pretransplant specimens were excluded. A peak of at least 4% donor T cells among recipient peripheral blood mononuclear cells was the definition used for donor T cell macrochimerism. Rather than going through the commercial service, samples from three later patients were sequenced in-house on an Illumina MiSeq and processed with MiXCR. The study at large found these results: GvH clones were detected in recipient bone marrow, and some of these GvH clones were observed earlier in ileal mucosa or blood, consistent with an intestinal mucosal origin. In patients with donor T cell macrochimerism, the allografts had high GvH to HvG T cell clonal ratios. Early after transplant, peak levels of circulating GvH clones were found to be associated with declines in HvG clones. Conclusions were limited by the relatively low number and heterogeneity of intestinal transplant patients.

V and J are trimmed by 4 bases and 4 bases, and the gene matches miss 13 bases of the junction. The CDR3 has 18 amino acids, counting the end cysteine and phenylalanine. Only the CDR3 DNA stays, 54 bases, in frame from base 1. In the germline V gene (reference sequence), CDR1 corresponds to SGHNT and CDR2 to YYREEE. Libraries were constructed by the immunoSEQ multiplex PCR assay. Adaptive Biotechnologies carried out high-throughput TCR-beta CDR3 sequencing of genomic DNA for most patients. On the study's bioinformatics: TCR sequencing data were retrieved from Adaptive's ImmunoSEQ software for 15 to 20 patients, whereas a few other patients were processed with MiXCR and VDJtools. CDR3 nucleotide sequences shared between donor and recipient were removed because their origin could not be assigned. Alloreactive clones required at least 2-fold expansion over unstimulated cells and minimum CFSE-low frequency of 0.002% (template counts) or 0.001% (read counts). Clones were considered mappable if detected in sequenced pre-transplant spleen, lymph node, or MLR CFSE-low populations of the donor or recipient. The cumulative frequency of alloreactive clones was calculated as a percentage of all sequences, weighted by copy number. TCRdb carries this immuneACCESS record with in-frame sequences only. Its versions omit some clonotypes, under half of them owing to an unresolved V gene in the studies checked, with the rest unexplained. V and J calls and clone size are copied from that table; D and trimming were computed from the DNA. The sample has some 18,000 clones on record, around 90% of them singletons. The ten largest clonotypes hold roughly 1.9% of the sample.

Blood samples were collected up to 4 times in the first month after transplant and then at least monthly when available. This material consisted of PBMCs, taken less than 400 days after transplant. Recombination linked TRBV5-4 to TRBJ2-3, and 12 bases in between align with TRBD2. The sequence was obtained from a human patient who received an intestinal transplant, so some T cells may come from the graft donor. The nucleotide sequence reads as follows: TGTGCCAGCAGCCCCACTAGCGGGAGGCCCCCCGGGGCAGATACGCAGTATTTT. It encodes CASSPTSGRPPGADTQYF. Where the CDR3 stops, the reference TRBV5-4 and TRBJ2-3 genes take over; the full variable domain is ETGVTQSPTHLIKTRGQQVTLRCSSQSGHNTVSWYQQALGQGPQFIFQYYREEENGRGNFPPRFSGLQFPNYSSELNVNALELDDSALYLCASSPTSGRPPGADTQYFGPGTRLTVL.